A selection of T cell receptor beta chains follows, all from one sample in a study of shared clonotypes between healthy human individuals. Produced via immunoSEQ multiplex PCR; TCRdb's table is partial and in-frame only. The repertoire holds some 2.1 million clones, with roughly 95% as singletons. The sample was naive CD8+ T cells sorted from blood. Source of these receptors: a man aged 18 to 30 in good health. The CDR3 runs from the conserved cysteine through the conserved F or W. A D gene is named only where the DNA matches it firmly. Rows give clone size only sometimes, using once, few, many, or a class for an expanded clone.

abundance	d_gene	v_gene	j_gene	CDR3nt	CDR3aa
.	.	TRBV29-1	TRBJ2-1	TGCAGCGTTGAAGGGGGTGCCCCCAATGAGCAGTTCTTC	CSVEGGAPNEQFF
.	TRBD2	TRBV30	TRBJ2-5	TGTGCCTGGAACGGACTAGCGGGGGGCCACCAAGAGACCCAGTACTTC	CAWNGLAGGHQETQYF
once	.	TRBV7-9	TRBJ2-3	TGTGCCAGCAGCAAGGCGGACGGAGGGGTGGCAGATACGCAGTATTTT	CASSKADGGVADTQYF
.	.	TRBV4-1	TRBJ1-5	TGCGCCAGCAGCCAAGGTCCCGGGACGGGTAATCAGCCCCAGCATTTT	CASSQGPGTGNQPQHF
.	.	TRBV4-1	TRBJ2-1	TGCGCCAGCAGCCAGAAAGCGGCAAGCTCCTACAATGAGCAGTTCTTC	CASSQKAASSYNEQFF
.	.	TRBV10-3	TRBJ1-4	TGTGCCATCAGTGAGTCGACTGCAACTAATGAAAAACTGTTTTTT	CAISESTATNEKLFF
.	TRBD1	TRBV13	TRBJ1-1	TGTGCCAGCAGCTACACATTAGGGGGCCCGACAGGGAACACTGAAGCTTTCTTT	CASSYTLGGPTGNTEAFF
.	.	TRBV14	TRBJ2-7	TGTGCCAGCAGCCCTCAACCGGACTACGAGCAGTACTTC	CASSPQPDYEQYF
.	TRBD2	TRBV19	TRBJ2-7	TGTGCCAGTAGTATAGATCTAGCGGGAGCCTACGAGCAGTACTTC	CASSIDLAGAYEQYF
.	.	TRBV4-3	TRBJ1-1	TGCGCCAGCAGCCCACGGACAGAACAGGGCCCTGAAGCTTTCTTT	CASSPRTEQGPEAFF
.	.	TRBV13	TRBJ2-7	TGTGCCAGCAGCTTCCAGGGTAGCTACGAGCAGTACTTC	CASSFQGSYEQYF
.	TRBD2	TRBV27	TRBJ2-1	TGTGCCAGCAGTTTATCGGGCGGGAGCTTCCTCAATGAGCAGTTCTTC	CASSLSGGSFLNEQFF
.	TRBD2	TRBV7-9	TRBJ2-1	TGTGCCAGCGGCTCCCCGACTAGCGGGAGGGAGGAGTTCTTC	CASGSPTSGREEFF
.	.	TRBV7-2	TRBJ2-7	TGTGCCAGCAGCTTGAGGATTGGCTACGAGCAGTACTTC	CASSLRIGYEQYF
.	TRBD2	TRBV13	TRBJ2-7	TGTGCCAGCAGCTTCAGGACTAGCGGGGGATCCTACGAGCAGTACTTC	CASSFRTSGGSYEQYF
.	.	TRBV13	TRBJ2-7	TGTGCCAGCAGTTACAAGGGCGCAATTAGCTCCTACGAGCAGTACTTC	CASSYKGAISSYEQYF
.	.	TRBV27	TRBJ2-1	TGTGCCAGCAGTTTAGTTGGTCTCGATGAGCAGTTCTTC	CASSLVGLDEQFF
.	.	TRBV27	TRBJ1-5	TGTGCCAGCAGTTTATATCCTGATACTAATCAGCCCCAGCATTTT	CASSLYPDTNQPQHF
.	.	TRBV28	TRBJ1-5	TGTGCCAGCAGTCACACCTCGTTTCCCCAGCATTTT	CASSHTSFPQHF
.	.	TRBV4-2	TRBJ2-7	TGTGCCAGCAGCCAAGAACCTGTCAGCCGCCATTCTTACGAGCAGTACTTC	CASSQEPVSRHSYEQYF
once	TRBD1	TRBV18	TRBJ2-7	TGTGCCAGCACCGGGACAGGGGGAGGAGAGCAGTACTTC	CASTGTGGGEQYF
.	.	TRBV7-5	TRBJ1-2	TGTGCCAGAAGCTTAGCGCTTTCGTCGGGGACCAACTATGGCTACACCTTC	CARSLALSSGTNYGYTF
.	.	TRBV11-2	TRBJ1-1	TGTGCCAGCAGCTCCGGGCCGGACACTGAAGCTTTCTTT	CASSSGPDTEAFF
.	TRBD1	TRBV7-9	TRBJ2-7	TGTGCCAGCAGCCCCGGTACAGGGGGCTTGAAGAACGAGCAGTACTTC	CASSPGTGGLKNEQYF
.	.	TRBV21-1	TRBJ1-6	TGTGCCAGCAGCCCAGGACAGGGAACACCCCTCCACTTT	CASSPGQGTPLHF